This TCR beta chain was obtained from a study of T-cell reconstitution after alpha-beta-depleted transplantation in children. Unique molecular identifiers featured in how the TCRbeta library was prepared. TCRdb ran MiXCR on the PCR reads and lists one entry per CDR3 protein. The sample yields 120,000 to 150,000 distinct CDR3 sequences, roughly 9% seen once. The table lists this clonotype with many counts. Its antigen remains unknown. Germline V gives CDR1 SGHTA, CDR2 FQGNSA. Deletions cut 5 bases from V and 4 bases from J, with 14 bases between. CDR3 length: 14 residues. Regarding the study as a whole: It was reported that alpha-beta T cells came from several hundred expanded graft clones (about two months after transplant).

The genes are TRBV7-2 and TRBJ1-1; TRBD1 is a possible D gene (6 bases). The sequence derives from a female patient aged 2 to 10 who had a stem cell transplant for congenital amegakaryocytic thrombocytopenia, so the T cells may come from the graft donor. Specimen: PBMCs, mostly from graft donor cells, collected 180 days after TCRalphabeta/CD19-depleted stem cell transplant. The DNA of the CDR3 is TGTGCCAGCAGCCTGGCAGGGGCCGGCACTGAAGCTTTCTTT. Translated: CASSLAGAGTEAFF.